A single sample is the source of the 31 T cell receptor beta chains below, sequenced in a study of shared clonotypes between healthy human individuals. Only in-frame clones appear in the TCRdb table, and some are missing; sequencing was by immunoSEQ multiplex PCR. The data contain over a million clones, approximately 98.5% of them singletons. Sequencing used naive CD4+ T cells sorted from blood. Described subset: CD45RA+ positively selected. All receptors come from a man aged 30 to 45 in good health.

The chain recombines TRBV18 with TRBJ2-2; D is unresolved. CDR3 length equals 14 residues. V was shortened by 6 bases and J by 0 bases, with 8 bases between the two germline ends. From germline, CDR1 is KGHSH and CDR2 LQKENI. CDR3 loop: CASSLLTNTGELFF. CDR3 nucleotide sequence: TGTGCCAGCTCCCTGCTCACGAACACCGGGGAGCTGTTTTTT. Filled out from reference TRBV18 and TRBJ2-2, the complete variable domain reads NAGVMQNPRHLVRRRGQEARLRCSPMKGHSHVYWYRQLPEEGLKFMVYLQKENIIDESGMPKERFSAEFPKEGPSILRIQQVVRGDSAAYFCASSLLTNTGELFFGEGSRLTVL.

This rearrangement joins TRBV7-8 to TRBJ2-2; 15 bases line up with TRBD2. Trimming cost V 4 bases and J 7 bases; bases outside gene matches: 16. In germline, CDR1 is SGHVS, CDR2 FQNEAQ. The CDR3 extends over 20 amino acids. CDR3 loop: CASSYGLGLAGGNEDGELFF. The CDR3 DNA reads as TGTGCCAGCAGCTATGGGCTGGGACTAGCGGGAGGAAACGAGGACGGGGAGCTGTTTTTT. The variable domain in full, completed from reference TRBV7-8 and TRBJ2-2, reads GAGVSQSPRYKVAKRGQDVALRCDPISGHVSLFWYQQALGQGPEFLTYFQNEAQLDKSGLPSDRFFAERPEGSVSTLKIQRTQQEDSAVYLCASSYGLGLAGGNEDGELFFGEGSRLTVL.

This clone was found once. The chain uses TRBV10-2 and TRBJ1-1; 7 bases match TRBD1. The CDR3 sequence is 14 residues long. Per germline, CDR1 WSHSY and CDR2 SAAADI. J lost 6 bases, V lost 2 bases, and 6 bases had no gene match. CDR3 sequence: CASSETRTGPEAFF. The DNA for the CDR3 is TGCGCCAGCAGTGAGACTCGGACAGGCCCTGAAGCTTTCTTT.

V gene TRBV23-1 combines with J gene TRBJ2-7; TRBD1 matches 10 bases. TRBV23-1 is given ORF status, its function remaining uncertain. The junction had 2 bases not matched to a gene; V was cut back by 2 bases and J by 1 base. The CDR3 is 15 amino acids. CDR3 bases: TGCGCCAGCAGTCAACCGGGACAGGGGTCCTACGAGCAGTACTTC. Translation: CASSQPGQGSYEQYF.

The chain has TRBV10-3 and TRBJ1-2; D ambiguous. The ends were cut back, 10 bases at V and 2 bases at J, with 14 bases in the middle. Germline-derived CDR1 and CDR2 are ENHRY and SYGVKD. There are 13 residues in the CDR3. In DNA, the CDR3 is TGTGCCACCGCGACGGATTTAAACTATGGCTACACCTTC. Translation gives CATATDLNYGYTF.

The chain uses TRBV29-1 and TRBJ2-1; no definite D call. CDR1 is SQVTM and CDR2 is ANQGSEA in the germline V gene. V was cut by 7 bases and J by 6 bases, with 22 bases left in between. CDR3 length: 15 residues. CDR3 bases: TGCAGCGCCCGACTGGGGATCATCTACTTCAATGAGCAGTTCTTC. Translating gives CSARLGIIYFNEQFF.

The V gene is TRBV14, the J gene TRBJ2-1, with D perhaps TRBD2 (6 bases). This CDR3 contains 16 residues. CDR1 is SGHDN, CDR2 FVKESK, per germline. Trimming pared 2 bases from V and 6 bases from J, leaving 17 bases between. CDR3 sequence: CASSQLQEGISNEQFF. In DNA, the CDR3 is TGTGCCAGCAGCCAACTACAGGAGGGGATCTCCAATGAGCAGTTCTTC.

V gene TRBV6-6 combines with J gene TRBJ1-1, with D maybe TRBD1 (5 bases). Trimming left V 2 bases short and J 2 bases short, with 15 bases between. Germline V gene lookup returns CDR1 MNHNY and CDR2 SVGAGI (reference sequence). This CDR3 contains 16 residues. The CDR3 region is CASSYVPGGGNTEAFF. In DNA form, the CDR3 reads TGTGCCAGCAGTTACGTCCCCGGGGGGGGAAACACTGAAGCTTTCTTT.

The V gene is TRBV4-1, the J gene TRBJ2-1, with 11 bases that match TRBD2. The germline CDR1 and CDR2 sequences are MGHRA and YSYEKL. The CDR3 sequence is 17 residues long. V lost 5 bases to trimming and J lost 6 bases; unmatched junction nucleotides: 12. The CDR3 DNA reads as TGCGCCAGCAGCACCCTAGCGGGAGGAAGAACTCTCAATGAGCAGTTCTTC. Its protein is CASSTLAGGRTLNEQFF.

The chain joins TRBV18 to TRBJ2-1, with TRBD2 matching 11 bases. CDR1 KGHSH and CDR2 LQKENI come from the germline V gene. CDR3 length: 16 residues. Trimming removed 3 bases from V and 4 bases from J; junction bases left unmatched: 5. The CDR3 is CASSPGGLAVYNEQFF. CDR3 sequence (DNA): TGTGCCAGCTCACCTGGGGGACTAGCGGTATACAATGAGCAGTTCTTC.

This chain links TRBV19 with TRBJ1-4, with D hard to call. Trimming cost V 5 bases and J 7 bases, with 17 bases left between them. There are 15 residues in the CDR3. In germline, CDR1 is LNHDA, CDR2 SQIVND (reference sequence). The CDR3 DNA sequence: TGTGCCAGTAGTCCGGGATGGTCTACAAGTGAAAAACTGTTTTTT. Protein sequence: CASSPGWSTSEKLFF.

The rearrangement uses TRBV5-1 and TRBJ2-5; the D gene is possibly TRBD2 (6 bases). The CDR3 is 15 amino acids. Germline V lookup: CDR1 SGHRS, CDR2 YFSETQ. The V gene lost 3 bases and the J gene lost 2 bases, with 14 bases spanning the gap. The CDR3 is CASSSNWRGQETQYF. CDR3 coding DNA: TGCGCCAGCAGCTCCAATTGGAGGGGACAAGAGACCCAGTACTTC.

The V and J genes are TRBV5-1 and TRBJ2-7; either TRBD1 or TRBD2 may fit D (5 bases each). This CDR3 has 15 amino acids. With 4 bases removed from V and 0 bases from J, the gap between germline ends came to 14 bases. Germline loops: CDR1 SGHRS, CDR2 YFSETQ. The CDR3 reads CASSITGGSSYEQYF. The CDR3 DNA follows: TGCGCCAGCAGCATTACTGGGGGTAGCTCCTACGAGCAGTACTTC.

This clone was observed a single time. This chain joins TRBV7-3 and TRBJ2-5; D is unresolved. Germline assignment: CDR1 SGHTA and CDR2 FQGTGA. This CDR3 contains 13 residues. Trimming took 5 bases from V and 2 from J, leaving 9 bases between them. In DNA, the CDR3 is TGTGCCAGCAGCGCTCGGGCGCAAGAGACCCAGTACTTC. This gives the protein CASSARAQETQYF.

This sequence joins TRBV2 and TRBJ1-1; D ambiguous. Germline V gene sequence: CDR1 SNHLY, CDR2 FYNNEI. CDR3 size: 12 residues. Trimming shortened V by 4 bases and J by 5 bases, and 8 bases separated the two germline ends. Here the CDR3 reads CASSAEGTEAFF. The CDR3 DNA reads TGTGCCAGCAGTGCCGAGGGAACTGAAGCTTTCTTT.

The chain joins TRBV10-3 to TRBJ1-1, with no clear D. Germline CDR1 is ENHRY and CDR2 is SYGVKD. V lost 2 bases, J lost 3 bases, and 7 bases lay in between. The CDR3 is made up of 13 amino acids. The CDR3 DNA reads TGTGCCATCAGTGAGCTGCCTCACACTGAAGCTTTCTTT. Translation gives CAISELPHTEAFF.

The chain joins TRBV11-2 to TRBJ1-1; D unresolved. V was cut by 5 bases and J by 2 bases, with 24 bases left in between. The germline CDR1 and CDR2 sequences are SGHAT and FQNNGV. The CDR3 spans 18 residues. The CDR3 protein is CASSLSIVRSSFNTEAFF. The CDR3 DNA reads as TGTGCCAGCAGCCTATCCATAGTGAGGTCAAGTTTCAACACTGAAGCTTTCTTT.

CDR3 sequence: CASSLVADRRGGYTF. For the CDR3, the DNA is TGTGCCAGCAGTTTGGTGGCCGATAGACGTGGGGGCTACACCTTC. The chain recombines TRBV28 with TRBJ1-2; D is undetermined. The V end was cut by 3 bases, the J end by 8 bases, with 19 bases between. Germline CDR1 reads MDHEN; CDR2 reads SYDVKM. This CDR3 is 15 amino acids long.

V gene TRBV5-1 combines with J gene TRBJ2-2, with 7 positions matching TRBD1. This CDR3 contains 15 residues. After removal of 3 bases from V and 7 bases from J, the junction contained 9 bases not matched to a gene. Per germline, CDR1 SGHRS and CDR2 YFSETQ. CDR3 region: CASSYVPGQSGELFF. The CDR3 bases are TGCGCCAGCAGCTACGTCCCGGGACAGAGCGGGGAGCTGTTTTTT.

CDR3 bases: TGTGCCAGCAGCCAAGGAGGGTGGGGGAGATCCAGCTACGAGCAGTACTTC. It codes for CASSQGGWGRSSYEQYF. The chain employs TRBV14 and TRBJ2-7, with D perhaps TRBD1 or TRBD2 (5 bases each). Germline V CDR1 and CDR2: SGHDN, FVKESK. V was cut by 1 base and J by 3 bases, with 19 bases left in between. This CDR3 is 17 amino acids long.

The chain recombines TRBV10-3 with TRBJ2-1, with 7 bases lining up with TRBD1. Germline V CDR1 and CDR2: ENHRY, SYGVKD. The length of the CDR3 is 15 residues. After removal of 4 bases from V and 2 bases from J, the junction contained 5 bases not matched to a gene. The CDR3 nucleotides read TGTGCCATCAGTGGGACAGGAAAAACCTACAATGAGCAGTTCTTC. Its protein product is CAISGTGKTYNEQFF.

V gene TRBV30 combines with J gene TRBJ1-2; D not resolved. The CDR3 contains 13 residues. Per the germline V gene, CDR1 is GTSNPN and CDR2 is SVGIG (reference sequence). V was shortened by 0 bases and J by 8 bases, with 13 bases between the two germline ends. CDR3 in DNA: TGTGCCTGGAGTGTCAGCCTGAAAGGGGGCTACACCTTC. This codes for CAWSVSLKGGYTF.

Only one count was recorded for this clone. This chain connects TRBV5-1 to TRBJ2-1; 10 nucleotides agree with TRBD1. The V gene's germline CDR1 is SGHRS and CDR2 YFSETQ. The V and J ends lost 4 bases and 4 bases, in that order; junction bases with no gene match: 2. The length of the CDR3 is 14 residues. The CDR3 region is CASSRDRGYNEQFF. For the CDR3, the DNA is TGCGCCAGCAGCCGGGACAGGGGTTACAATGAGCAGTTCTTC.

With respect to this clone: This same CDR3 is encoded by further DNA sequences in the sample. The chain couples TRBV5-1 to TRBJ2-1, with a weak D call TRBD1 (5 bases). V dropped 4 bases and J dropped 6 bases, with 11 bases sitting between them. From germline, CDR1 is SGHRS and CDR2 YFSETQ. This CDR3 region has 13 residues. CDR3 sequence (DNA): TGCGCCAGCAGCCAGGGAACGATCAATGAGCAGTTCTTC. Protein sequence: CASSQGTINEQFF. The full variable domain, rest sourced from reference TRBV5-1 and TRBJ2-1, is KAGVTQTPRYLIKTRGQQVTLSCSPISGHRSVSWYQQTPGQGLQFLFEYFSETQRNKGNFPGRFSGRQFSNSRSEMNVSTLELGDSALYLCASSQGTINEQFFGPGTRLTVL.

The chain uses TRBV12-5 and TRBJ2-7; maybe TRBD1 (5 bases). CDR1 is LGHNT, CDR2 FRNRAP, per germline. V was clipped by 7 bases and J by 2 bases, with 9 bases between them. CDR3 size: 12 residues. For the CDR3, the DNA is TGTGCTAGTGCCCTGGACACCTACGAGCAGTACTTC. This encodes CASALDTYEQYF.

The chain recombines TRBV18 with TRBJ2-3; 12 positions match TRBD2. The V segment lost 2 bases and the J segment 5 bases; nucleotides outside the gene matches: 11. CDR3 length: 18 amino acids. CDR1 and CDR2 (germline): KGHSH, LQKENI. CDR3 sequence: CASSPSYRLAGDGDTQYF. CDR3 DNA: TGTGCCAGCTCACCATCATATCGACTAGCGGGAGATGGAGATACGCAGTATTTT.

V usage is TRBV28 and J usage is TRBJ2-5, with D tentatively TRBD2 (7 bases). The CDR3 is 13 residues long. Germline CDR1 reads MDHEN; CDR2 reads SYDVKM. The germline V and J ends were trimmed by 2 bases and 7 bases, with 11 bases remaining between them. CDR3 in amino acids: CASSLRGGGTQYF. The CDR3 DNA is TGTGCCAGCAGTTTACGGGGAGGGGGGACCCAGTACTTC.

For this clone: One end of the junction fails to match germline, which may point to a read error. This chain links TRBV5-1 with TRBJ2-3; D possibly corresponds to TRBD1 (5 bases). The CDR3 consists of 15 residues. Per the germline V gene, CDR1 is SGHRS and CDR2 is YFSETQ. As DNA, the CDR3 is TGCGCCAGCCGGGTCGACAGCACAAGCACATATACGCAGTATTTT. This sequence encodes CASRVDSTSTYTQYF.

The chain carries TRBV7-2 and TRBJ2-7, with D possibly matching TRBD1 (5 bases). Germline values: CDR1 SGHTA, CDR2 FQGNSA. The CDR3 runs to 14 residues. V lost 2 bases and J 6 bases, leaving 14 bases between the germline ends. CDR3 nucleotides: TGTGCCAGCAGCTTACGCGACAGACCTCTCGAGCAGTACTTC. Translation: CASSLRDRPLEQYF.

This sequence joins TRBV5-1 and TRBJ2-7; the D is unclear. This CDR3 has 14 amino acids. V lost 0 bases and J lost 2, with 9 bases in between. Germline CDR1 is SGHRS and CDR2 is YFSETQ. CDR3 residues: CASSLVQNTYEQYF. In DNA, the CDR3 is TGCGCCAGCAGCTTGGTACAAAATACCTACGAGCAGTACTTC.

V usage is TRBV6-5 and J usage is TRBJ2-7; 9 bases match TRBD2. The V gene's germline CDR1 is MNHEY and CDR2 SVGAGI. J gave up 5 bases and V 4 bases, and 9 bases lay outside the gene matches. CDR3 length: 15 amino acids. The CDR3 is CASSSLAGGPHEQYF. CDR3 coding DNA: TGTGCCAGCAGTTCCTTGGCGGGAGGGCCCCACGAGCAGTACTTC.